One sample yielded the 22 T cell receptor beta chains listed below, sequenced in a study of shared clonotypes between healthy human individuals. The method was immunoSEQ multiplex PCR; TCRdb's version includes in-frame clones alone and lacks a portion of them. The sample has around 1.9 million clones; 90% to 95% are singletons. It was CD45RO-negative cells, positively selected for CCR7, that made up naive CD8 cells, with terminally differentiated effector memory CD45RA+ cells excluded. The sequencing input was naive CD8+ T cells from PBMCs. Receptor source: a man aged 18 to 35 in good health. Some clones in this sample may be carry-over from other donors' samples.

The CDR3 protein is CASSLVLGTGFQDTQYF. The CDR3 DNA reads TGTGCCAGCAGTTTAGTGTTAGGGACAGGGTTCCAAGATACGCAGTATTTT. The chain couples TRBV27 to TRBJ2-3; 9 bases line up with TRBD1. CDR3 length: 17 residues. CDR1 is MNHEY, CDR2 SMNVEV, per germline (reference sequence). J lost 5 bases, V lost 2 bases, and 11 bases had no gene match.

The genes are TRBV30 and TRBJ2-1, with TRBD2 identical over 12 bases. The CDR3 is 16 residues long. V trimming: 0 bases; J trimming: 8 bases; junction bases outside the gene matches: 8. Germline V gene lookup returns CDR1 GTSNPN and CDR2 SVGIG (reference sequence). CDR3 DNA: TGTGCCTGGAGTGTGGTCCGTAGACTAGCGGGAGATGAGCAGTTCTTC. It specifies CAWSVVRRLAGDEQFF.

The rearrangement uses TRBV10-2 and TRBJ2-1; 7 bases align to TRBD2. This CDR3 has 15 residues. Trimming took 3 bases from V and 9 from J; bases not matched to a gene: 11. Per germline, CDR1 WSHSY and CDR2 SAAADI. This chain's CDR3 is CASSEPGLGRGEQFF. DNA of the CDR3: TGCGCCAGCAGTGAACCCGGACTAGGAAGGGGTGAGCAGTTCTTC.

This sequence joins TRBV7-6 and TRBJ1-1; D is possibly TRBD1 (6 bases). In germline, CDR1 is SGHVS, CDR2 FNYEAQ. V was cut by 5 bases and J by 3 bases, with 13 bases left in between. CDR3 length: 14 amino acids. CDR3 protein: CASSPRGRDTEAFF. In DNA, the CDR3 is TGTGCCAGCAGCCCCAGGGGTAGGGACACTGAAGCTTTCTTT.

The CDR3 DNA sequence: TGTGCCAGCAGCTCGGGACAGGGCACGCAGTATTTT. The encoded protein is CASSSGQGTQYF. The chain recombines TRBV7-7 with TRBJ2-3; 9 bases line up with TRBD1. Germline assignment: CDR1 SSHAT and CDR2 FNYEAQ (reference sequence). There are 12 residues in the CDR3. J was trimmed by 9 bases and V by 4 bases; bases with no gene match: 2.

This clone was recorded a few times. The CDR3 loop reads CASREGRAATNEKLFF. The CDR3, as DNA: TGCGCCAGCAGGGAGGGCAGAGCTGCAACTAATGAAAAACTGTTTTTT. This rearrangement joins TRBV4-1 to TRBJ1-4; D remains ambiguous. V was shortened by 6 bases and J by 0 bases, with 14 bases between the two germline ends. The germline CDR1 and CDR2 sequences are MGHRA and YSYEKL. The length of the CDR3 is 16 residues.

The table lists this clone with a count of one. CDR3 bases: TGTGCCAACAGAGACTCTAACTATGGCTACACCTTC. Encoded protein: CANRDSNYGYTF. This chain uses TRBV10-3 with TRBJ1-2; D is uncertain. CDR1 is ENHRY and CDR2 is SYGVKD in the germline V gene. Trimming took off 10 bases at V and 0 bases at J, with 9 bases between the two ends. The CDR3 runs 12 residues.

The V and J genes are TRBV9 and TRBJ1-2, with D unresolved. The CDR3 sequence is 14 residues long. The V end was cut by 3 bases, the J end by 0 bases, with 9 bases between. Germline assignment: CDR1 SGDLS and CDR2 YYNGEE. The CDR3 DNA sequence: TGTGCCAGCAGCGAGAAGGGCGCTAACTATGGCTACACCTTC. Its protein is CASSEKGANYGYTF.

This chain connects TRBV30 to TRBJ1-2, with D possibly TRBD1 on 6 matching bases. The germline gives CDR1 GTSNPN, CDR2 SVGIG (reference sequence). V gave up 7 bases and J gave up 4 bases, with 19 bases separating them. CDR3 length: 14 amino acids. CDR3 coding DNA: TGTGCCTCCGCGGACAGAGGTCCTTCCTATGGCTACACCTTC. Translation: CASADRGPSYGYTF.

This sequence joins TRBV29-1 and TRBJ2-7, with D perhaps assigned TRBD1 or TRBD2 (5 bases each). This CDR3 is built from 14 residues. The germline CDR1 and CDR2 sequences are SQVTM and ANQGSEA. Trimming took off 6 bases at V and 4 bases at J, with 19 bases between the two ends. The CDR3 DNA is TGCAGCGTATCGTCCGACTCCTGGGGGTACGAGCAGTACTTC. Its protein is CSVSSDSWGYEQYF.

The rearrangement links TRBV6-6 to TRBJ2-7, with D perhaps TRBD1 or TRBD2 (5 bases each). CDR1 and CDR2 (germline): MNHNY, SVGAGI (reference sequence). With 3 bases removed from V and 2 bases from J, the gap between germline ends came to 11 bases. CDR3 length: 14 amino acids. The CDR3 loop is CASSYEGPTYEQYF. The CDR3 nucleotides are TGTGCCAGCAGTTATGAGGGACCGACCTACGAGCAGTACTTC.

This chain connects TRBV29-1 to TRBJ2-7, with D possibly being TRBD1 or TRBD2 (5 bases each). Germline V CDR1 and CDR2: SQVTM, ANQGSEA. The length of the CDR3 is 14 residues. V lost 7 bases and J 2 bases, leaving 18 bases between the germline ends. In DNA form, the CDR3 reads TGCAGCGCCCCCGGGACCGGCTTCCCCTACGAGCAGTACTTC. Translated: CSAPGTGFPYEQYF.

With respect to this clone: The same CDR3 also results from other DNA sequences found in this sample. The chain uses TRBV5-1 and TRBJ1-1, with D possibly matching TRBD1 (5 bases). This CDR3 contains 12 residues. The V end lost 4 bases, the J end lost 7 bases, and 11 bases lay between the germline ends. The germline CDR1 and CDR2 sequences are SGHRS and YFSETQ. CDR3 protein: CASSLAGGEAFF. DNA of the CDR3: TGCGCCAGCAGCCTCGCGGGGGGTGAAGCTTTCTTT.

This rearrangement joins TRBV28 to TRBJ1-1, with a tentative D call TRBD1 (5 bases). The V end lost 2 bases, the J end lost 9 bases, and 16 bases lay between the germline ends. Germline CDR1 is MDHEN and CDR2 is SYDVKM. The CDR3 extends over 14 amino acids. CDR3 nucleotide sequence: TGTGCCAGCAGTTTACCCCGCAGGGACCCTAAAGCTTTCTTT. This codes for CASSLPRRDPKAFF.

This clone has more than one count but fewer than ten. The chain recombines TRBV11-2 with TRBJ1-2; D remains ambiguous. CDR3 size: 15 residues. The germline gives CDR1 SGHAT, CDR2 FQNNGV. Deletions cut 5 bases from V and 4 bases from J, with 17 bases between. The CDR3 bases are TGTGCCAGCAGCCCCCGAGAGGGCGTCGTCTATGGCTACACCTTC. Amino acids: CASSPREGVVYGYTF.

V and J are TRBV27 and TRBJ2-1; either TRBD1 or TRBD2 may fit D (5 bases each). Trimming stripped 6 bases from V and 4 bases from J, with 16 bases between. Per the germline V gene, CDR1 is MNHEY and CDR2 is SMNVEV (reference sequence). CDR3 length equals 15 residues. In DNA form, the CDR3 reads TGTGCCAGCAGCGGAAGGGGTGGGGGATACAATGAGCAGTTCTTC. Translation gives CASSGRGGGYNEQFF.

The chain has TRBV10-2 and TRBJ2-1; unclear D gene. The CDR3 is made up of 13 amino acids. The V end was cut by 3 bases, the J end by 5 bases, with 8 bases between. Germline CDR1 reads WSHSY; CDR2 reads SAAADI. CDR3 coding DNA: TGCGCCAGCAGTGACAGAAGAGACAATGAGCAGTTCTTC. Protein sequence: CASSDRRDNEQFF.

V and J are TRBV9 and TRBJ1-5; D might be TRBD1 (6 bases). The germline V gene has CDR1 SGDLS and CDR2 YYNGEE. V dropped 3 bases and J dropped 3 bases, with 13 bases sitting between them. The CDR3 has 15 residues. CDR3 protein: CASSAAGQNNQPQHF. The CDR3, as DNA: TGTGCCAGCAGCGCAGCCGGACAGAACAATCAGCCCCAGCATTTT.

This chain uses TRBV29-1 with TRBJ2-1; the D is unclear. The CDR3 extends over 13 amino acids. Between the trimmed V and J ends, which lost 4 bases and 3 bases, there was a span of 10 bases. From germline, CDR1 is SQVTM and CDR2 ANQGSEA. CDR3 amino acids: CSVVGGNYNEQFF. For the CDR3, the DNA is TGCAGCGTTGTGGGCGGAAACTACAATGAGCAGTTCTTC.

J is TRBJ2-2 and V is TRBV19; no firm D call. The CDR3 sequence is 13 residues long. V lost 0 bases and J 9 bases, leaving 8 bases between the germline ends. CDR1 is LNHDA and CDR2 is SQIVND in the germline V gene (reference sequence). CDR3 region: CASSIDPSRELFF. The DNA for the CDR3 is TGTGCCAGTAGTATAGATCCGTCGAGGGAGCTGTTTTTT.

The chain uses TRBV6-5 and TRBJ1-2, with TRBD1 matching 8 bases. This CDR3 has 15 amino acids. Germline V gives CDR1 MNHEY, CDR2 SVGAGI. V dropped 5 bases and J dropped 4; count of bases not matched to a gene: 9. CDR3 nucleotide sequence: TGTGCCAGCAGTCAGCACCGGACAGGGATCTATGGCTACACCTTC. Translation: CASSQHRTGIYGYTF.

This clone is a singleton in its sample. V and J are TRBV28 and TRBJ2-7, with 8 bases identical to TRBD1. CDR1 and CDR2 from the germline V gene are MDHEN and SYDVKM. The V and J ends lost 6 bases and 3 bases, in that order; junction bases with no gene match: 10. This CDR3 spans 15 amino acids. CDR3: CASRPQGAPRYEQYF. CDR3 DNA: TGTGCCAGCAGACCGCAGGGGGCCCCTCGCTACGAGCAGTACTTC.